There are a few counts of the clone carrying this TCR beta chain. Its antigen is not identified. The data were taken from a study of blood T cells in healthy people across ages. The study, taken as a whole, reports: The diversity estimates, figures obtained from one million T cells, were considered underestimates. No one knew whether donors had CMV, which possibly confounded expanded clonotype changes. The study found more naive CD4+ cells and higher diversity in long-lived than aged donors. Strong correlation was found linking TCR beta diversity to naive T cell percentage.

Then a second PCR, running roughly 7 to 11 cycles, was carried out with a sample-barcoded 5' primer and a J-beta primer mix. TCRdb called the 5' RACE reads again in MiXCR, with one record for every CDR3 protein. The table lists 1.5 million to 2 million distinct CDR3 sequences, 25% to 30% of them singletons. Germline CDR1 and CDR2: SGHAT and FQNNGV. This CDR3 has 12 residues. Trimming pared 6 bases from V and 5 bases from J, leaving 10 bases between. The V call is TRBV11-2, the J call TRBJ1-1; D not certain. The sample was blood. The TCR was taken from a woman aged 30 to 39 in good health. DNA of the CDR3: TGTGCCAGCAGTTTCTTGAGTACTGAAGCTTTCTTT. Amino acid sequence: CASSFLSTEAFF.